This TCR beta chain was captured by sequencing in a study of radiotherapy plus CTLA-4 blockade in lung cancer. Notes on the study in general: Among blood TCR repertoires after radiotherapy plus ipilimumab, tumor-derived clones expanded.

V was cut by 6 bases and J by 0 bases, with 12 bases left in between. This CDR3 comprises 15 residues. Germline assignment: CDR1 MNHEY and CDR2 SVGAGI. Libraries were prepared by immunoSEQ multiplex PCR; TCRdb keeps only in-frame clonotypes and omits some of them. The table includes about 80,000 clones, 70% to 90% detected once. As to this clone: Its cognate antigen is unknown. The same CDR3 arises from other DNA sequences in this sample as well.

The sequence was obtained from a human donor with non-small cell lung cancer who had a partial response to radiotherapy plus ipilimumab. The sequencing used peripheral blood, collected from a patient treated with radiotherapy plus ipilimumab. The rearrangement uses TRBV6-5 and TRBJ1-5, with a possible D match to TRBD1 (6 bases). CDR3 sequence: CASRRTVDSNQPQHF. DNA for the CDR3: TGTGCCAGCAGAAGGACAGTTGATAGCAATCAGCCCCAGCATTTT.